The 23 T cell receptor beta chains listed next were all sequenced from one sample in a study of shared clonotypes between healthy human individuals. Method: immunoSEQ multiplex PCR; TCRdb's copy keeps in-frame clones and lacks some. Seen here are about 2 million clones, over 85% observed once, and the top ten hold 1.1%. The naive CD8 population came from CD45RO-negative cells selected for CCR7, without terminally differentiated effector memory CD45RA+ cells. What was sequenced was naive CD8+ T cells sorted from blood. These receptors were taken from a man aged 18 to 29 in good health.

CDR3 sequence: CASSYSSRDSYEQYF. The CDR3, as DNA: TGTGCCAGCAGTTACTCGAGTAGGGACTCCTACGAGCAGTACTTC. The chain employs TRBV6-5 and TRBJ2-7, with D uncertain. The germline CDR1 and CDR2 sequences are MNHEY and SVGAGI. This CDR3 has 15 amino acids. The germline V and J ends were trimmed by 0 bases and 0 bases, with 9 bases remaining between them.

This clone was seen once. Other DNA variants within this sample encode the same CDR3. CDR3 coding DNA: TGTGCCAGCAGCGGACATAGCACAGATACGCAGTATTTT. Its translation: CASSGHSTDTQYF. The chain links TRBV9 to TRBJ2-3, with D unclear. The CDR3 is 13 amino acids. Germline CDR1 and CDR2: SGDLS and YYNGEE. V lost 3 bases to trimming and J lost 0 bases, with 5 bases between them.

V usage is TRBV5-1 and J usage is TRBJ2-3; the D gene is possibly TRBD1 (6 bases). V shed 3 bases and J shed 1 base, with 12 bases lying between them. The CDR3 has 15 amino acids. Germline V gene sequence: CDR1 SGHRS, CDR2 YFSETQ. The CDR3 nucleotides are TGCGCCAGCAGCTCGTGGGGGCCTGGCACAGATACGCAGTATTTT. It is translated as CASSSWGPGTDTQYF.

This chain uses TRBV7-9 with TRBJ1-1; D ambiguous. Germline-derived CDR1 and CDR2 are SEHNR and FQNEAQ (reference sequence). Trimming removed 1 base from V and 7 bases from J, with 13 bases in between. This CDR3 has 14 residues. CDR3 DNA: TGTGCCAGCAGCTTAGAGGGAGGAATACTTGAAGCTTTCTTT. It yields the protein CASSLEGGILEAFF.

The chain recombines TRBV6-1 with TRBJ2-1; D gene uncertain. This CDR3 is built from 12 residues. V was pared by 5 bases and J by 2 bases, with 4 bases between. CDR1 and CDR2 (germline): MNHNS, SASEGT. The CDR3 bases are TGTGCCAGCAGTTGGACCTACAATGAGCAGTTCTTC. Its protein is CASSWTYNEQFF.

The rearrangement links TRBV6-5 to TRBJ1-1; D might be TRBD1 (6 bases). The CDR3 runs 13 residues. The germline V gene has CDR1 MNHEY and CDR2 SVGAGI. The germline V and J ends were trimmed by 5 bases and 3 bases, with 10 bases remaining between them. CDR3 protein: CASSKQGYTEAFF. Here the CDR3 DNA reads TGTGCCAGCAGTAAACAGGGATACACTGAAGCTTTCTTT.

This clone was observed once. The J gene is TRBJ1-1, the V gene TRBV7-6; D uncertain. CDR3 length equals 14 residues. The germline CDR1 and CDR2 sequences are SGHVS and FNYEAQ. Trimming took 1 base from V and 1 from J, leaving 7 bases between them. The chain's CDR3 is CASSLGLENTEAFF. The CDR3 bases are TGTGCCAGCAGCTTAGGTCTAGAGAACACTGAAGCTTTCTTT.

CDR3 region: CATSRGALRGEGYEAFF. The CDR3 bases are TGTGCCACCAGCAGAGGAGCCCTTCGGGGCGAGGGGTATGAAGCTTTCTTT. The genes are TRBV15 and TRBJ1-1; possible D gene TRBD1, 5 bases. With 1 base removed from V and 7 bases from J, the gap between germline ends came to 22 bases. The length of the CDR3 is 17 residues. Per germline, CDR1 LNHNV and CDR2 YYDKDF (reference sequence).

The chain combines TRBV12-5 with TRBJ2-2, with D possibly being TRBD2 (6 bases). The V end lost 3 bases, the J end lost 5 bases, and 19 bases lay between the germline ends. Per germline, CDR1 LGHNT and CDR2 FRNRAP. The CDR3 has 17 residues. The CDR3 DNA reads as TGTGCTAGTGGTTTATCCGTAGGGCGGGGATTTACCGGGGAGCTGTTTTTT. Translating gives CASGLSVGRGFTGELFF. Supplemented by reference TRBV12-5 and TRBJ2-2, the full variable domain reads DARVTQTPRHKVTEMGQEVTMRCQPILGHNTVFWYRQTMMQGLELLAYFRNRAPLDDSGMPKDRFSAEMPDATLATLKIQPSEPRDSAVYFCASGLSVGRGFTGELFFGEGSRLTVL.

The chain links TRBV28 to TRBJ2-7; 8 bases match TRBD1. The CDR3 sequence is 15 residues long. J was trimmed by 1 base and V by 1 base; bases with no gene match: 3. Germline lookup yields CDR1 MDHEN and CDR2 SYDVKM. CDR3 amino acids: CASSLLRQGSYEQYF. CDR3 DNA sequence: TGTGCCAGCAGTTTATTGCGACAGGGGTCCTACGAGCAGTACTTC.

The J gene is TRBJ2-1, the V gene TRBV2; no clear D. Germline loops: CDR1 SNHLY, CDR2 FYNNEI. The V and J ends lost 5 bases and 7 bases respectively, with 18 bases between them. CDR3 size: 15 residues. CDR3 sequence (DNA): TGTGCCAGCAGTCCCCTAGGTAGAGGCCGGAATGAGCAGTTCTTC. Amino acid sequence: CASSPLGRGRNEQFF.

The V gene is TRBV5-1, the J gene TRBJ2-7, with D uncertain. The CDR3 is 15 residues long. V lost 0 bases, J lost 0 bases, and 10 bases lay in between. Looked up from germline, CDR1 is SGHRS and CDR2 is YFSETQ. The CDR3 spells CASSLDWRLSYEQYF. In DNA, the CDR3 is TGCGCCAGCAGCTTGGACTGGCGGCTCTCCTACGAGCAGTACTTC.

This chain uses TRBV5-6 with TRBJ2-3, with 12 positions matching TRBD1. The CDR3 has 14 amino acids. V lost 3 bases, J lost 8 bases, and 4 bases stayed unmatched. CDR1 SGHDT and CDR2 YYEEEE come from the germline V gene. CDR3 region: CASSWGQGASTQYF. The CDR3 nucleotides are TGTGCCAGCAGCTGGGGACAGGGGGCAAGTACGCAGTATTTT. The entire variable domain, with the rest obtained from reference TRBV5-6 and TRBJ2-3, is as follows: DAGVTQSPTHLIKTRGQQVTLRCSPKSGHDTVSWYQQALGQGPQFIFQYYEEEERQRGNFPDRFSGHQFPNYSSELNVNALLLGDSALYLCASSWGQGASTQYFGPGTRLTVL.

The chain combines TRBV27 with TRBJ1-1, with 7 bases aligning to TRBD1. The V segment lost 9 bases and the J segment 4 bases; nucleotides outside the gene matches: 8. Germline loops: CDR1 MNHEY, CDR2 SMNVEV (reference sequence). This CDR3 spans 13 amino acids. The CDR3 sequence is CASSIGQVTEAFF. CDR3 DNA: TGTGCCAGTTCTATTGGACAGGTCACTGAAGCTTTCTTT.

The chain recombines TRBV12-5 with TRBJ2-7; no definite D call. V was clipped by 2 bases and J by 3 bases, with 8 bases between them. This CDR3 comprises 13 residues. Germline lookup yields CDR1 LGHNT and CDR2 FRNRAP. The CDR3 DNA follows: TGTGCTAGTGGTTTGTCGGACCACTACGAGCAGTACTTC. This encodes CASGLSDHYEQYF.

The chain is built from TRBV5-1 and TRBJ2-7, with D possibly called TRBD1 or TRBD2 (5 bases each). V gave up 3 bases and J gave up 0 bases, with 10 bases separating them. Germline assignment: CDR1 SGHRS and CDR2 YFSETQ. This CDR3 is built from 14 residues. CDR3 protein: CASSWETDSYEQYF. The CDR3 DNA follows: TGCGCCAGCAGCTGGGAGACAGACTCCTACGAGCAGTACTTC.

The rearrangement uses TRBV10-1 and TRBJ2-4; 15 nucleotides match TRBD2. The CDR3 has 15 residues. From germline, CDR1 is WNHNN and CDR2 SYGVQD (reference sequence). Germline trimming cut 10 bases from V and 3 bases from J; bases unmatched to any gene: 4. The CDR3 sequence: CATGTSGGFKNIQYF. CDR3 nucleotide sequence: TGCGCCACTGGGACTAGCGGGGGGTTCAAAAACATTCAGTACTTC.

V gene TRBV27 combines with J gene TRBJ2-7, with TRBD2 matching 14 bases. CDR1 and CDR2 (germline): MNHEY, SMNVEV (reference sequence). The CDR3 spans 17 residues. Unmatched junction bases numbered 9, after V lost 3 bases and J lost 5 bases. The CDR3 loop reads CASSFLRLAGGPNEQYF. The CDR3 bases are TGTGCCAGCAGTTTTTTGCGACTAGCGGGAGGGCCCAACGAGCAGTACTTC.

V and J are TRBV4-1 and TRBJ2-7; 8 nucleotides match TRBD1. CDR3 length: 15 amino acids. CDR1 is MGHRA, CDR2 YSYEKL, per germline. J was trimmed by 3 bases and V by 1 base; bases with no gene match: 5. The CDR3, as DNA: TGCGCCAGCAGCCAAGCCGGGACAGGTCACTACGAGCAGTACTTC. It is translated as CASSQAGTGHYEQYF.

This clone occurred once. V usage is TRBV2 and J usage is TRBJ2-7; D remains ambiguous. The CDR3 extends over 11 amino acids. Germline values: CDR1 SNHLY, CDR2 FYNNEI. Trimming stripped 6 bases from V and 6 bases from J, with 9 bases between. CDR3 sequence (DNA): TGTGCCAGCAGCCCCGGTCCCGAGCAGTACTTC. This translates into CASSPGPEQYF. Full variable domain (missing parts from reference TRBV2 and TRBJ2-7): EPEVTQTPSHQVTQMGQEVILRCVPISNHLYFYWYRQILGQKVEFLVSFYNNEISEKSEIFDDQFSVERPDGSNFTLKIRSTKLEDSAMYFCASSPGPEQYFGPGTRLTVT.

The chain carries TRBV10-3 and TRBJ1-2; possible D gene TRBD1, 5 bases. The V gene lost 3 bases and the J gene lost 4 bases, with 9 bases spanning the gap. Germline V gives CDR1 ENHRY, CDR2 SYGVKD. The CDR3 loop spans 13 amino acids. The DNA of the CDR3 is TGTGCCATCAGTGACCCCGACAGCTATGGCTACACCTTC. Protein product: CAISDPDSYGYTF.

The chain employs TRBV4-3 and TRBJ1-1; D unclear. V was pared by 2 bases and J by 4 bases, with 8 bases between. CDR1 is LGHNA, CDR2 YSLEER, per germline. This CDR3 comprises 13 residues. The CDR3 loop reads CASSQTEGTEAFF. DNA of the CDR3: TGCGCCAGCAGCCAAACCGAGGGCACTGAAGCTTTCTTT.

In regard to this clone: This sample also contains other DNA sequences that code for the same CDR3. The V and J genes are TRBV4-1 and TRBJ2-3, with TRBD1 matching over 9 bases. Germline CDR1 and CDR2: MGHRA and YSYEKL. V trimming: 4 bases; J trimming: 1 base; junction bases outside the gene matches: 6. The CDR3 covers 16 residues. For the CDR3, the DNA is TGCGCCAGCAGCCTCGGGACAGGGTCAGGCACAGATACGCAGTATTTT. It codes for CASSLGTGSGTDTQYF.